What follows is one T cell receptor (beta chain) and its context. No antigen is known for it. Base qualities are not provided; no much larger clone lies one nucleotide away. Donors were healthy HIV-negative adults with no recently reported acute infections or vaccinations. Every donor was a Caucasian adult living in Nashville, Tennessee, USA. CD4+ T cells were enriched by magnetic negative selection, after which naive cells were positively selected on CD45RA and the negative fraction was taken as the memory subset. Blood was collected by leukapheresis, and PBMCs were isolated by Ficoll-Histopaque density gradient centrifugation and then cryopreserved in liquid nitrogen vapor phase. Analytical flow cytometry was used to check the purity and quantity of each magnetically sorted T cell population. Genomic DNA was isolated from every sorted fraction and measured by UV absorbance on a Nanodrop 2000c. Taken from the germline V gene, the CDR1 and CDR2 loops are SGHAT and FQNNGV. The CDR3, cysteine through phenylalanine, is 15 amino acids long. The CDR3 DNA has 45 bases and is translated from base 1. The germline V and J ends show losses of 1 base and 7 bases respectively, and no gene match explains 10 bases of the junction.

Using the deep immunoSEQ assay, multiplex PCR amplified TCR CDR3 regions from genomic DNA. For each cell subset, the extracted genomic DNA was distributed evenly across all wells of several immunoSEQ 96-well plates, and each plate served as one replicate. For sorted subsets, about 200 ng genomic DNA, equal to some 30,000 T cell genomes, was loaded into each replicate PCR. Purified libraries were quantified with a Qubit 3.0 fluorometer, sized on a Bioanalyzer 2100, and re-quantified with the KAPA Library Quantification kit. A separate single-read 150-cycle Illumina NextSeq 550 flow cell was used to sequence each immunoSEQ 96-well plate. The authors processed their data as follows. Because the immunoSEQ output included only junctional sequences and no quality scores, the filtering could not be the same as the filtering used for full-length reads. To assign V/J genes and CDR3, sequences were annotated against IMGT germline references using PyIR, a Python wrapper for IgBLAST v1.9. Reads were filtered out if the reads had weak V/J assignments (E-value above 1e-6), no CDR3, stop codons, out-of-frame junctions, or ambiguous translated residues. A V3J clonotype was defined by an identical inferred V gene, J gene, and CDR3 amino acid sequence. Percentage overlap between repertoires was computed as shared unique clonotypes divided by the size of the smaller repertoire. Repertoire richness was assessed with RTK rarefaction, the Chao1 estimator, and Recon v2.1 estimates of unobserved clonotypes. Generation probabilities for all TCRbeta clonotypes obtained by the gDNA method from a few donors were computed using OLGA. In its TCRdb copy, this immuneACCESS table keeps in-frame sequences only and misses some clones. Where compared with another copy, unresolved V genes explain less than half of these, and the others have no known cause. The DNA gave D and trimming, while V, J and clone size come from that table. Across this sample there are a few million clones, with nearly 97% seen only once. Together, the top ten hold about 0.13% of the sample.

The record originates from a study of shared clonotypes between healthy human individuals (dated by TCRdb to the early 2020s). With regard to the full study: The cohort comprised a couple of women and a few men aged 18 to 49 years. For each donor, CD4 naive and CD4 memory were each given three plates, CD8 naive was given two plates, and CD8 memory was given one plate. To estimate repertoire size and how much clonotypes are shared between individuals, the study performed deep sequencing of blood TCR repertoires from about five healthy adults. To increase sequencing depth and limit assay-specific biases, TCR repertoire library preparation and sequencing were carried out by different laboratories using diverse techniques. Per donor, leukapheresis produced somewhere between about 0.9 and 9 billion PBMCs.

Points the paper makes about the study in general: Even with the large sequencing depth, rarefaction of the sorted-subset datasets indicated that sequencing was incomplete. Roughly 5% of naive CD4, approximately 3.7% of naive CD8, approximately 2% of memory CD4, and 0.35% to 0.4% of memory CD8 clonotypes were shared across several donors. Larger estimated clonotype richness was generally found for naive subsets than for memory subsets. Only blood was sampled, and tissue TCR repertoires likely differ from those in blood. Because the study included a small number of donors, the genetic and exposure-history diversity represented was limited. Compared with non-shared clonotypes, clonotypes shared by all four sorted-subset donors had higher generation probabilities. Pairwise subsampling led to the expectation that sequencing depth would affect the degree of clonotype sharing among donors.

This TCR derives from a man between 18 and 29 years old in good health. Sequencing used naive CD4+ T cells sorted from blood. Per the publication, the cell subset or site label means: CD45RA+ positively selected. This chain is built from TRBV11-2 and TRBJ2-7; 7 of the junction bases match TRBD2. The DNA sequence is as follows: TGTGCCAGCAGCTTAGGGGTTGGCAGGGAGGGAGAGCAGTACTTC. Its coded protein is CASSLGVGREGEQYF.